These 13 T cell receptor beta chains were all obtained from the same sample, sequenced in a study of blood T cell repertoires in COVID-19. Sequencing used immunoSEQ multiplex PCR; TCRdb keeps in-frame clones, though not all of them. The sample lists approximately 150,000 clones; 75% to 85% were seen once. The sequencing input was PBMCs or T cells enriched from blood (not recorded which). All receptors come from a man aged 40-49 years who had recovered from COVID-19.

The V gene is TRBV30, the J gene TRBJ1-5, with D maybe TRBD1 (6 bases). Germline lookup yields CDR1 GTSNPN and CDR2 SVGIG (reference sequence). This CDR3 is built from 14 residues. V dropped 2 bases and J dropped 3 bases, with 11 bases sitting between them. The CDR3 nucleotides are TGTGCCTGGAGTTCCCAGGGGAACAATCAGCCCCAGCATTTT. Amino acids: CAWSSQGNNQPQHF.

Only a few counts were recorded for this clone. The V and J genes are TRBV4-1 and TRBJ1-1; 7 bases are a match to TRBD1. The V gene end was trimmed by 2 bases and the J gene end by 5 bases; junction bases not matched to a gene: 5. This CDR3 spans 14 amino acids. Germline-derived CDR1 and CDR2 are MGHRA and YSYEKL. CDR3 sequence (DNA): TGCGCCAGCAGCCAAACAGGGGTGGTAACTGAAGCTTTCTTT. Translation: CASSQTGVVTEAFF.

This chain joins TRBV18 and TRBJ1-3; maybe TRBD1 (6 bases). The CDR3 contains 15 residues. The V and J ends lost 4 bases and 3 bases respectively, with 13 bases between them. Germline CDR1 is KGHSH and CDR2 is LQKENI. The CDR3 sequence: CASSLAGAYGNTIYF. The CDR3, as DNA: TGTGCCAGCTCACTCGCGGGGGCATATGGAAACACCATATATTTT.

The gene calls are TRBV18 and TRBJ2-7; 10 nucleotides align to TRBD1. The CDR3 consists of 14 residues. The germline CDR1 and CDR2 sequences are KGHSH and LQKENI. J gave up 6 bases and V 3 bases, and 5 bases lay outside the gene matches. CDR3 nucleotides: TGTGCCAGCTCACCCCGGACAGGGGGATCCGAGCAGTACGTC. It yields the protein CASSPRTGGSEQYV.

The chain recombines TRBV7-3 with TRBJ1-2; a weak D match, TRBD1 (6 bases). Looked up from germline, CDR1 is SGHTA and CDR2 is FQGTGA. The V gene lost 5 bases and the J gene lost 8 bases, with 15 bases spanning the gap. This CDR3 has 13 residues. CDR3 sequence: CASSLKNREGYTF. In nucleotides, the CDR3 is TGTGCCAGCAGCCTTAAAAACAGGGAGGGCTACACCTTC.

The chain uses TRBV29-1 and TRBJ1-2, with unresolved D. The CDR3 is 11 amino acids. V was shortened by 2 bases and J by 4 bases, with 5 bases between the two germline ends. Germline CDR1 reads SQVTM; CDR2 reads ANQGSEA. The CDR3 DNA follows: TGCAGCGTTGAATGGCCCTATGGCTACACCTTC. Translation gives CSVEWPYGYTF.

The rearrangement links TRBV24-1 to TRBJ2-5; 7 bases align to TRBD1. There are 15 residues in the CDR3. J gave up 0 bases and V 5 bases, and 5 bases lay outside the gene matches. From germline, CDR1 is KGHDR and CDR2 SFDVKD. The CDR3 DNA reads as TGTGCCACCAGTGGTGGACAGGCCAACCAAGAGACCCAGTACTTC. Protein: CATSGGQANQETQYF.

The rearrangement uses TRBV10-2 and TRBJ1-1, with 7 bases lining up with TRBD1. This CDR3 contains 15 residues. Germline CDR1 is WSHSY and CDR2 is SAAADI. Germline trimming cut 6 bases from V and 4 bases from J; bases unmatched to any gene: 11. The CDR3 loop is CASRDRPQGTTEAFF. DNA for the CDR3: TGCGCCAGCAGGGACCGCCCACAGGGGACCACTGAAGCTTTCTTT.

V is TRBV7-3 and J is TRBJ2-1; 12 bases match TRBD2. J was trimmed by 9 bases and V by 0 bases; bases with no gene match: 9. The CDR3 is made up of 17 amino acids. Per germline, CDR1 SGHTA and CDR2 FQGTGA. The CDR3 DNA is TGTGCCAGCAGCTTAACGTCGCCTAGCGGGGGGGCCTCTGAGCAGTTCTTC. Translated, it gives CASSLTSPSGGASEQFF.

This clone occurred a few times. This chain links TRBV5-3 with TRBJ2-7, with TRBD1 identical over 9 bases. TRBV5-3 is filed as an ORF, its function uncertain. The CDR3 has 12 amino acids. Trimming at V came to 7 bases and at J to 6 bases, leaving 5 bases not matched to a gene. The CDR3 nucleotides are TGTGCCAGATGGGACAGGGTACGCGAGCAGTACTTC. Protein sequence: CARWDRVREQYF.

V usage is TRBV7-2 and J usage is TRBJ2-5; 12 nucleotides match TRBD2. CDR3 length: 18 amino acids. Germline-derived CDR1 and CDR2 are SGHTA and FQGNSA. V shed 0 bases, J shed 5 bases, and the junction held 10 bases outside the gene matches. CDR3 DNA: TGTGCCAGCAGCTTAGCGGATTTACTAGCGGGGGGCGGGGAGACCCAGTACTTC. Amino acid sequence: CASSLADLLAGGGETQYF.

The chain joins TRBV19 to TRBJ1-1; D is undetermined. The CDR3 sequence is 14 residues long. Germline CDR1 LNHDA, CDR2 SQIVND (reference sequence). Trimming pared 6 bases from V and 0 bases from J, leaving 11 bases between. CDR3 protein: CASRSWRLNTEAFF. The CDR3 DNA sequence: TGTGCCAGTAGGTCCTGGCGGTTGAACACTGAAGCTTTCTTT.

CDR3 sequence reads: CASSYGAGYNNEQFF. Here the CDR3 DNA reads TGTGCCAGCAGTTACGGGGCAGGTTACAACAATGAGCAGTTCTTC. The chain uses TRBV6-5 and TRBJ2-1; maybe TRBD1 (5 bases). The ends were cut back, 2 bases at V and 5 bases at J, with 13 bases in the middle. There are 15 residues in the CDR3. The germline CDR1 and CDR2 sequences are MNHEY and SVGAGI.